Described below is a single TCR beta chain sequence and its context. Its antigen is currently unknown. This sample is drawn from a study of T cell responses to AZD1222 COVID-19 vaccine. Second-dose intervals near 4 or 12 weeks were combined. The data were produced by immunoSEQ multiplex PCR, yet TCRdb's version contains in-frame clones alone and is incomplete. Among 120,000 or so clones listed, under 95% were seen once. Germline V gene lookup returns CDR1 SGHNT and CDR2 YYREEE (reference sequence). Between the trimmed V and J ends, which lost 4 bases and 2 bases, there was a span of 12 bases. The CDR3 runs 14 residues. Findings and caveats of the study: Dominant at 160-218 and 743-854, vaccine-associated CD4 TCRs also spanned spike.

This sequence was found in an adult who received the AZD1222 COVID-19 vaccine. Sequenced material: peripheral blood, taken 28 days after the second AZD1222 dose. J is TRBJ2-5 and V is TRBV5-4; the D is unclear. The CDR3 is CASSPLGPQETQYF. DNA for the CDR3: TGTGCCAGCAGCCCGCTAGGGCCACAAGAGACCCAGTACTTC.